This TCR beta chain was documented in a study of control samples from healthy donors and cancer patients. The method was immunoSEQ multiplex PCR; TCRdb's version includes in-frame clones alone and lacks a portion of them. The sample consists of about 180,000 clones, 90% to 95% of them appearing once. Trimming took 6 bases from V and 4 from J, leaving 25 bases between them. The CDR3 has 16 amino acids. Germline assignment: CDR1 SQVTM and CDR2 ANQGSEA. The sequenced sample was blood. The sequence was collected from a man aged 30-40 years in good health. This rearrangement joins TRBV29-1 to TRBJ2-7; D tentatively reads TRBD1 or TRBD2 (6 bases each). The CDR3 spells CSVADRLLGGFYEQYF. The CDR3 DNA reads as TGCAGCGTCGCTGACAGGCTCTTAGGGGGGTTTTACGAGCAGTACTTC.